The rows below give T cell receptor beta chains drawn from one sample of a study of CD8+CD57+ T cells in acquired aplastic anemia. From the reads, TCRdb called clonotypes with MiXCR, one entry per CDR3 protein. The data show under 200,000 distinct CDR3 sequences, 40% to 50% seen once. The sample comprised sorted CD4+, CD8+, or CD8+CD57+ T cells (not recorded which) from PBMCs. All receptors come from a human donor with aplastic anemia. Each CDR3 is given with its conserved first and last residue. D genes are given only for firm matches. Where a row states a size, it is once, few, many or the class of an expanded clone; other rows omit it.

abundance | j_gene | v_gene | d_gene | len | CDR3aa | CDR3nt
once | TRBJ1-2 | TRBV29-1 | . | 12 | CSVEDGHEGYTF | TGCAGCGTTGAAGACGGACACGAAGGCTACACCTTC
many | TRBJ1-1 | TRBV20-1 | . | 14 | CSASRVTISTEAFF | TGCAGTGCTAGTCGGGTGACAATCAGCACTGAAGCTTTCTTT
. | TRBJ1-6 | TRBV27 | . | 13 | CASSLSENSPLHF | TGTGCCAGCAGTTTATCAGAGAACTCACCCCTCCACTTT
. | TRBJ1-1 | TRBV30 | TRBD1 | 13 | CARGQGMNTEAFF | TGTGCCCGGGGACAGGGGATGAACACTGAAGCTTTCTTT
. | TRBJ2-7 | TRBV29-1 | . | 15 | CSVAADRGRADEQYF | TGCAGCGTTGCGGCCGATAGGGGCAGGGCAGACGAGCAGTACTTC
. | TRBJ2-1 | TRBV2 | . | 13 | CASNYPGYNEQFF | TGTGCCAGTAATTATCCAGGGTACAATGAGCAGTTCTTC
. | TRBJ1-2 | TRBV10-3 | . | 16 | CAISEGSRREVAGYTF | TGTGCCATCAGTGAAGGGAGCCGCAGGGAAGTCGCTGGCTACACCTTC
few | TRBJ1-6 | TRBV19 | . | 14 | CASSIGGLGSPLHF | TGTGCCAGTAGTATCGGGGGACTAGGTTCACCCCTCCACTTT
many | TRBJ2-5 | TRBV19 | TRBD2 | 15 | CASSLIAGGRETQYF | TGTGCCAGTAGTTTGATAGCGGGAGGGAGAGAGACCCAGTACTTC
. | TRBJ2-7 | TRBV19 | TRBD1 | 14 | CASSMDRGTYEQYF | TGTGCCAGTAGTATGGACAGGGGAACCTACGAGCAGTACTTC